Described below is a single TCR beta chain sequence and its context. Trimming shortened V by 0 bases and J by 1 base, and 11 bases separated the two germline ends. Germline CDR1 and CDR2: SGDLS and YYNGEE. CDR3 length: 15 amino acids. Each CDR3 protein gets one entry after TCRdb re-called the 5' RACE reads with MiXCR. The sample carries about 240,000 distinct CDR3 sequences, 6.5% to 9% recorded once. This specimen comes from a study of identical twins. Separately, the same data were catalogued under a study of yellow fever vaccine responses in identical twins.

The TCR sequence derives from a woman under 30 in good health. Sequencing was carried out using CD8+ T cells sorted from blood. V usage is TRBV9 and J usage is TRBJ2-7; tentative D call: TRBD1 (5 bases). The CDR3 nucleotides read TGTGCCAGCAGCGTAGAGGCAGGGAATTCCTACGAGCAGTACTTC. Protein: CASSVEAGNSYEQYF.